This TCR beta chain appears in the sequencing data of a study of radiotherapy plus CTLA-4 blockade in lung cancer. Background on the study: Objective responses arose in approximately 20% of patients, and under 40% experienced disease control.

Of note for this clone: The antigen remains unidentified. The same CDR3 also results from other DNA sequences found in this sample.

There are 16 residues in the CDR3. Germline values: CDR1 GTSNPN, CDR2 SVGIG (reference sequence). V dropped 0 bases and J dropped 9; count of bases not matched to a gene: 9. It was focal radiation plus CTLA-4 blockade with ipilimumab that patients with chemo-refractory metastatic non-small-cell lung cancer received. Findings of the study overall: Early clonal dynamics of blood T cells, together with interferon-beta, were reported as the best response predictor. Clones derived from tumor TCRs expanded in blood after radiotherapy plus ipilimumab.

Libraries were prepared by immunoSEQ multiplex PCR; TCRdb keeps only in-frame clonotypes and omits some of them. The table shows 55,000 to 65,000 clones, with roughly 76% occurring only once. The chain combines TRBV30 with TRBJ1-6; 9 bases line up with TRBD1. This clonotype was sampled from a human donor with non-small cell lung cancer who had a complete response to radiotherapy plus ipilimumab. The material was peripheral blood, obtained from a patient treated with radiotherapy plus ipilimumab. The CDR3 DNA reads TGTGCCTGGAGTGTCCCGAGGACAGGGGCCCCTTCACCCCTCCACTTT. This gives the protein CAWSVPRTGAPSPLHF.